This T cell receptor beta chain was sequenced during a study of cytomegalovirus exposure and HLA in healthy donors. PCR involved 60 Vbeta and 13 Jbeta primers. Profiled with immunoSEQ multiplex PCR; TCRdb holds only in-frame clones, not every one. In total, the table holds roughly 100,000 clones. V lost 6 bases, J lost 0 bases, and 12 bases lay in between. Germline V gives CDR1 MRHNA, CDR2 SNTAGT. The CDR3 has 15 residues. The source of this sequence is a man between 35 and 55 years old in good health and CMV-seronegative. The material sequenced was PBMCs. The chain is built from TRBV6-4 and TRBJ2-1; D remains unclear. The CDR3 nucleotides read TGTGCCAGCAGGAGGTCCGCGAGCTCCTACAATGAGCAGTTCTTC. Translation: CASRRSASSYNEQFF.